The present TCR beta chain was sequenced within a study of OX40 agonist ivuxolimab in advanced cancers. Across the whole study: Each dose-escalation patient presented with hepatocellular carcinoma, melanoma, renal cell or head and neck cancer.

Cycle 7 day 1, cycle 4 day 1, and baseline were the timepoints at which blood was sampled. Sequenced by immunoSEQ multiplex PCR; TCRdb stores in-frame clones only, minus some. The repertoire holds over 100,000 clones, with just over 90% as singletons. Trimming left V 3 bases short and J 0 bases short, with 9 bases between. CDR1 is LNHDA, CDR2 SQIVND, per germline (reference sequence). The CDR3 is 15 amino acids. This TCR was sampled from an adult with an advanced solid tumor such as melanoma, head and neck, liver or kidney cancer. The chain links TRBV19 to TRBJ2-1; possible D gene TRBD2, 5 bases. The sequencing used CD4+ or CD8+ T cells sorted from blood, collected in a trial of the OX40 agonist ivuxolimab. CDR3 DNA sequence: TGTGCCAGTAGTATCGGGGATAGCTCCTACAATGAGCAGTTCTTC. Translation: CASSIGDSSYNEQFF. The full variable domain, with the rest looked up from reference TRBV19 and TRBJ2-1, is DGGITQSPKYLFRKEGQNVTLSCEQNLNHDAMYWYRQDPGQGLRLIYYSQIVNDFQKGDIAEGYSVSREKKESFPLTVTSAQKNPTAFYLCASSIGDSSYNEQFFGPGTRLTVL.